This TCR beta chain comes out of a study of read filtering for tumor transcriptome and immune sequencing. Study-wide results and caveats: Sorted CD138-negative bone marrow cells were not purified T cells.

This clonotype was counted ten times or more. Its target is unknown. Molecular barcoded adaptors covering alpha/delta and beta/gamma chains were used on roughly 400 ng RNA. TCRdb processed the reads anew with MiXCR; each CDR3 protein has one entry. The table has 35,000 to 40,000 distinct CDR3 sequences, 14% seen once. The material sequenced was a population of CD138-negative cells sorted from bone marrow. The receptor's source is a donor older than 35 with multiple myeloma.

The CDR3 loop reads CASSEAIWAEAFF. CDR3 DNA sequence: TGTGCCAGCAGTGAAGCGATCTGGGCTGAAGCTTTCTTT. The J gene is TRBJ1-1, the V gene TRBV6-1, with D unclear. The CDR3 has 13 residues. V was trimmed by 0 bases and J by 6 bases, leaving 8 bases between them. Per germline, CDR1 MNHNS and CDR2 SASEGT.